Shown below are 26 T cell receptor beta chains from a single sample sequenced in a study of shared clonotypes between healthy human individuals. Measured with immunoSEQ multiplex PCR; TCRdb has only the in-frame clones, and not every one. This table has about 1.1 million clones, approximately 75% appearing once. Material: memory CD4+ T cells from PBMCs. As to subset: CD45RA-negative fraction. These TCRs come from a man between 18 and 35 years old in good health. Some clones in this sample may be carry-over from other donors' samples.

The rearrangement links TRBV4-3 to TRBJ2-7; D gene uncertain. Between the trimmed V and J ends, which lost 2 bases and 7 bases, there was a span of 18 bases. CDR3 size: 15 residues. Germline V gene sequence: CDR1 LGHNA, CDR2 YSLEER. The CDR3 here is CASSQKESFSGEQYF. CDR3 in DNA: TGCGCCAGCAGCCAAAAGGAGTCCTTTTCTGGGGAGCAGTACTTC.

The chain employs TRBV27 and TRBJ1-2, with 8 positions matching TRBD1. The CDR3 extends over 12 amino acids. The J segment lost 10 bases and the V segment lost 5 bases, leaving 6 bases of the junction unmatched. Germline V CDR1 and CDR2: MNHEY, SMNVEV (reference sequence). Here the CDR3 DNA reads TGTGCCAGCAGTCCTATACAGGGGGTCTACACCTTC. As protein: CASSPIQGVYTF.

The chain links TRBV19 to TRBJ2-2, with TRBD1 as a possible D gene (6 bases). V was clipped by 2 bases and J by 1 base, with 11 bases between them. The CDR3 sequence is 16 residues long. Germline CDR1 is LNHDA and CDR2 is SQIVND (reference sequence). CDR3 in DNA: TGTGCCAGTAGTATAATGAGAGGGGGGAACACCGGGGAGCTGTTTTTT. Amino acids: CASSIMRGGNTGELFF.

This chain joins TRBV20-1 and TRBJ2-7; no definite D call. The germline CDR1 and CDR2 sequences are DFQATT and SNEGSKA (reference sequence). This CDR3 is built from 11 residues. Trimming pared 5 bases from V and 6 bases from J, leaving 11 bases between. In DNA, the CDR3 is TGCAGTGCTCTAGAGACCCGCGAGCAGTACTTC. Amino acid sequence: CSALETREQYF.

Here the CDR3 DNA reads TGTGCCAGCAGTCCGACTAACACCGGGGAGCTGTTTTTT. Its protein product is CASSPTNTGELFF. The rearrangement joins TRBV6-1 to TRBJ2-2; D is unclear. Germline V gene lookup returns CDR1 MNHNS and CDR2 SASEGT. This CDR3 spans 13 amino acids. Trimming took off 5 bases at V and 2 bases at J, with 6 bases between the two ends.

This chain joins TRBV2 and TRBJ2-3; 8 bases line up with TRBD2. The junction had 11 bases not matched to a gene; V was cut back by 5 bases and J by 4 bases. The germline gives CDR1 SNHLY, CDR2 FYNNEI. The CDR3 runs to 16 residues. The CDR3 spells CASSSFIGLAPDTQYF. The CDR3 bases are TGTGCCAGCAGTTCCTTCATTGGACTAGCCCCAGATACGCAGTATTTT.

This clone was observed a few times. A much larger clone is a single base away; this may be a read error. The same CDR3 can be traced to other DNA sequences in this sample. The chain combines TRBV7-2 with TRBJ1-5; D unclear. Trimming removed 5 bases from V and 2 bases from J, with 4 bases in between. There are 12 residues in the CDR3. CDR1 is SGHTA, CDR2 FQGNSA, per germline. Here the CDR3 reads CASSPGNQPQHF. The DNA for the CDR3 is TGTGCCAGCAGCCCAGGCAATCAGCCCCAGCATTTT.

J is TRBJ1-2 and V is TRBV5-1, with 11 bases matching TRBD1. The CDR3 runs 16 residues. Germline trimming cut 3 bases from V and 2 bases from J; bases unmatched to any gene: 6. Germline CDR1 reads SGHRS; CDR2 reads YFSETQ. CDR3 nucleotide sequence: TGCGCCAGCAGCTCGGGGACAGGGGGATCGAACTATGGCTACACCTTC. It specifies CASSSGTGGSNYGYTF.

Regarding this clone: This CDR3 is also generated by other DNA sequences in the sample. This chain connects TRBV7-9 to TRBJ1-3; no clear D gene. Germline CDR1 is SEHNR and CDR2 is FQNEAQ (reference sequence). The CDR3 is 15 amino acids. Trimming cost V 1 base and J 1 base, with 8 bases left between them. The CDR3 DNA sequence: TGTGCCAGCAGCTTAGTTCCAGAATCTGGAAACACCATATATTTT. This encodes CASSLVPESGNTIYF.

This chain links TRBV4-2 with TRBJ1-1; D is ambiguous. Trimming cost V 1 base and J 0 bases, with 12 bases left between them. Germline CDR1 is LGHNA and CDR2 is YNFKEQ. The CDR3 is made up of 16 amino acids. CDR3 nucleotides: TGTGCCAGCAGCCAAGTCTTGGGCAGCATGAACACTGAAGCTTTCTTT. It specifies CASSQVLGSMNTEAFF.

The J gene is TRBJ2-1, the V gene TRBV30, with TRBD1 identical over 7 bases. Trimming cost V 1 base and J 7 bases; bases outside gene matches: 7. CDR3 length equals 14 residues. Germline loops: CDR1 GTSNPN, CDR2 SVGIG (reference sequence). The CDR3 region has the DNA TGTGCCTGGAGTGGTACAGGGGTTGTAAATGAGCAGTTCTTC. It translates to CAWSGTGVVNEQFF.

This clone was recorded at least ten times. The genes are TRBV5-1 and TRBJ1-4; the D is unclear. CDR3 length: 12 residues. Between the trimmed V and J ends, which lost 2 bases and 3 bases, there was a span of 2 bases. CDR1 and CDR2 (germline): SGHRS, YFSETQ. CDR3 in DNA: TGCGCCAGCAGCTTTGCTAATGAAAAACTGTTTTTT. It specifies CASSFANEKLFF.

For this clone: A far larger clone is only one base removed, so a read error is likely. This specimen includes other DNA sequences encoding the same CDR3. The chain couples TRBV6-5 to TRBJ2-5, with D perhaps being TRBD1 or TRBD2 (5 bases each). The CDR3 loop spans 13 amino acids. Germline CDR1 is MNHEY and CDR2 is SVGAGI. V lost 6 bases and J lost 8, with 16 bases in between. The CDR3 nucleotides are TGTGCCAGCAGCCTCCGAAGGGGAGAAACCCAGTACTTC. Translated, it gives CASSLRRGETQYF.

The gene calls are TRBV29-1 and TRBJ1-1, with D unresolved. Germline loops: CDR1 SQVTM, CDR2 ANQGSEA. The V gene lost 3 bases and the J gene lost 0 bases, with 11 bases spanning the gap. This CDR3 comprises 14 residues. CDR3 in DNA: TGCAGCGTTGACGAAGGCAGACTGAACACTGAAGCTTTCTTT. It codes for CSVDEGRLNTEAFF.

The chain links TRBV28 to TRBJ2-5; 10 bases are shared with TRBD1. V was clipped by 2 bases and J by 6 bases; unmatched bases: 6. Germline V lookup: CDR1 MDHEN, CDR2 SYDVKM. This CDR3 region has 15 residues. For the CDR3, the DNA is TGTGCCAGCAGTTTACCGGGACAGGGGCGACAGACCCAGTACTTC. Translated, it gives CASSLPGQGRQTQYF.

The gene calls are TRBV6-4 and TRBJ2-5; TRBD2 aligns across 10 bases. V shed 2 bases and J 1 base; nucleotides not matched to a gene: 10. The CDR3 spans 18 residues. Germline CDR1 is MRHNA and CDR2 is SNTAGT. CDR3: CASSDGFLAGAPQETQYF. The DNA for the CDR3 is TGTGCCAGCAGTGACGGGTTTCTAGCGGGGGCACCCCAAGAGACCCAGTACTTC.

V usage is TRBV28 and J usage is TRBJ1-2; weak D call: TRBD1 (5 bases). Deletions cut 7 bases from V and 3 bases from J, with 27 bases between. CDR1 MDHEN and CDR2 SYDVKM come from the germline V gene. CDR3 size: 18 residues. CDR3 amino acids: CASTYYRAREARDYGYTF. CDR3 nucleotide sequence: TGTGCCAGCACCTACTACCGGGCCAGGGAGGCCCGGGACTATGGCTACACCTTC.

The CDR3 coding sequence is TGTGCCAGCAGCCTTGGGACTAGCGGGATCGGGGAGACCCAGTACTTC. This codes for CASSLGTSGIGETQYF. The V gene is TRBV7-6, the J gene TRBJ2-5; 13 bases match TRBD2. This CDR3 spans 16 amino acids. From germline, CDR1 is SGHVS and CDR2 FNYEAQ. V trimming: 5 bases; J trimming: 5 bases; junction bases outside the gene matches: 8. Full variable domain (missing parts from reference TRBV7-6 and TRBJ2-5): GAGVSQSPRYKVTKRGQDVALRCDPISGHVSLYWYRQALGQGPEFLTYFNYEAQQDKSGLPNDRFSAERPEGSISTLTIQRTEQRDSAMYRCASSLGTSGIGETQYFGPGTRLLVL.

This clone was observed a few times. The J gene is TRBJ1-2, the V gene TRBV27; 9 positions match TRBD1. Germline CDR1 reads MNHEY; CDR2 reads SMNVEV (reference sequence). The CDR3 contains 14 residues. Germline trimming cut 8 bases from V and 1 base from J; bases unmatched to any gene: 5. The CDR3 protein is CASPPGQGNYGYTF. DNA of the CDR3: TGTGCCAGCCCGCCGGGACAGGGTAACTATGGCTACACCTTC.

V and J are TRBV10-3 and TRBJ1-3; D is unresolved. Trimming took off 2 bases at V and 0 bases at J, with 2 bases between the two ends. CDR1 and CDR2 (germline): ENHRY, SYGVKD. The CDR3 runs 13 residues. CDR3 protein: CAISENSGNTIYF. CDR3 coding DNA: TGTGCCATCAGTGAGAACTCTGGAAACACCATATATTTT.

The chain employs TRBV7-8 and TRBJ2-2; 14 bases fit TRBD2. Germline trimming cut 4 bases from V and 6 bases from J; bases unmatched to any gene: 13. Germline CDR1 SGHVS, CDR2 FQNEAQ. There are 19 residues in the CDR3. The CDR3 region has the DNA TGTGCCAGCAGCTCCCGGGGACTAGCGGGAGTGGGAGTCCCCGGGGAGCTGTTTTTT. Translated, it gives CASSSRGLAGVGVPGELFF.

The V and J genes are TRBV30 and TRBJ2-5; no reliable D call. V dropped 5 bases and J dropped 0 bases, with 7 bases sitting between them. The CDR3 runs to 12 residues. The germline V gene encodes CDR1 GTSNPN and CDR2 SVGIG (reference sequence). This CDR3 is CAWDLYQETQYF. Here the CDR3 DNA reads TGTGCCTGGGACCTGTACCAAGAGACCCAGTACTTC.

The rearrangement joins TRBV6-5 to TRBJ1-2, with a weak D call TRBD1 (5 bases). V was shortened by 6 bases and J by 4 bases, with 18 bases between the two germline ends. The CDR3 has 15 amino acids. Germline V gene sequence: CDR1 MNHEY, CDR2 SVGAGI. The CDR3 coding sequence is TGTGCCAGCAGCCCAGTTACTCAGGGAAGCTATGGCTACACCTTC. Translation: CASSPVTQGSYGYTF.

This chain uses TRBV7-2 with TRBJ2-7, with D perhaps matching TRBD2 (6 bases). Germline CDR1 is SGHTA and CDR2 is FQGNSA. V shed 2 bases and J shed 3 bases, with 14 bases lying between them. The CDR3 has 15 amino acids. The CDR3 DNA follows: TGTGCCAGCAGCTTACACGGGGGAGTAGGCTACGAGCAGTACTTC. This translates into CASSLHGGVGYEQYF.

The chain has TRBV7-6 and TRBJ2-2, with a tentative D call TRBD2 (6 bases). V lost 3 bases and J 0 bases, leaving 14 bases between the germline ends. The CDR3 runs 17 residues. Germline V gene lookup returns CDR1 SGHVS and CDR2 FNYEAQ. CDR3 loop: CASSFRSGLTNTGELFF. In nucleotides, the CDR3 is TGTGCCAGCAGCTTCCGTTCGGGACTGACGAACACCGGGGAGCTGTTTTTT.

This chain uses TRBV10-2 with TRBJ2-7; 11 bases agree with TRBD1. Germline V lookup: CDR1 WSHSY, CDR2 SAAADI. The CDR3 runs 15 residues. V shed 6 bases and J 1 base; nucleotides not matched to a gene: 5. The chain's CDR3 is CASRTGTGGSYEQYF. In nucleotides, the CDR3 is TGCGCCAGCAGAACCGGGACAGGGGGGTCCTACGAGCAGTACTTC.